The sequence of this TCR beta chain was determined in a study of T cell responses to AZD1222 COVID-19 vaccine. Study-level information: Second-dose recipients at about 4 or about 12 weeks were treated as one pooled group.

Only in-frame clones appear in the TCRdb table, and some are missing; sequencing was by immunoSEQ multiplex PCR. The data hold 130,000 or so clones, with approximately 94% observed a single time. The germline V gene has CDR1 LGHNA and CDR2 YNFKEQ. Trimming removed 0 bases from V and 2 bases from J, with 8 bases in between. The CDR3 is made up of 15 amino acids. The source material was peripheral blood, sampled on day 0 of AZD1222 vaccination. The chain combines TRBV4-2 with TRBJ1-3; D gene unclear. This sequence originates from an adult in good health. As DNA, the CDR3 is TGTGCCAGCAGCCAAGATGTGGGCCCTGGAAACACCATATATTTT. Its translation: CASSQDVGPGNTIYF.